The 13 T cell receptor beta chains below come from one sample, sequenced in a study of T cell responses to AZD1222 COVID-19 vaccine. Assay used: immunoSEQ multiplex PCR; TCRdb lists only in-frame clones, some missing. The sample records 140,000 to 150,000 clones, more than 90% being singletons. This sample comprised peripheral blood, obtained on day 0 of AZD1222 vaccination. The receptors come from an adult in good health.

This clone was observed once. The rearrangement uses TRBV6-1 and TRBJ2-7, with a possible D match to TRBD2 (6 bases). V lost 1 base and J lost 4, with 14 bases in between. Germline V gene lookup returns CDR1 MNHNS and CDR2 SASEGT. The CDR3 is made up of 15 amino acids. CDR3 sequence reads: CASSEVGGNFYEQYF. CDR3 nucleotides: TGTGCCAGCAGTGAAGTAGGAGGGAACTTTTACGAGCAGTACTTC.

In its sample, this clone was seen once. The chain links TRBV7-3 to TRBJ2-3; 12 bases map to TRBD2. V was pared by 3 bases and J by 5 bases, with 6 bases of the junction left unmatched. From germline, CDR1 is SGHTA and CDR2 FQGTGA. The CDR3 length is 16 residues. This CDR3 is CASSLTSGRWGDTQYF. The CDR3 nucleotides are TGTGCCAGCAGCTTGACTAGCGGGAGATGGGGAGATACGCAGTATTTT.

The chain employs TRBV15 and TRBJ1-5; D gene ambiguous. Germline assignment: CDR1 LNHNV and CDR2 YYDKDF (reference sequence). The CDR3 extends over 16 amino acids. With 1 base removed from V and 2 bases from J, the gap between germline ends came to 12 bases. CDR3 in amino acids: CATSRVSTWGNQPQHF. The CDR3 DNA sequence: TGTGCCACCAGCAGAGTGTCGACGTGGGGCAATCAGCCCCAGCATTTT.

The genes are TRBV28 and TRBJ2-7; 9 bases are shared with TRBD1. V lost 2 bases and J lost 9; bases outside the gene matches: 5. CDR3 length equals 13 residues. CDR1 MDHEN and CDR2 SYDVKM come from the germline V gene. The CDR3 bases are TGTGCCAGCAGTTTAGGACAGGGGCCTGGGCAGTACTTC. Protein: CASSLGQGPGQYF.

The chain carries TRBV27 and TRBJ1-1, with 7 bases lining up with TRBD1. The V gene's germline CDR1 is MNHEY and CDR2 SMNVEV (reference sequence). After removal of 7 bases from V and 5 bases from J, the junction contained 13 bases not matched to a gene. The CDR3 consists of 15 residues. CDR3 sequence (DNA): TGTGCCAGCACCCTAAGGGGGCAGTGGGAAACTGAAGCTTTCTTT. Translation gives CASTLRGQWETEAFF.

The chain links TRBV3-1 (or the pseudogene TRBV3-2) to TRBJ2-3; 11 nucleotides match TRBD2. Germline CDR1 and CDR2: LGHDT and YNNKEL (reference sequence). The ends lost 5 bases at V and 4 bases at J; junction bases unmatched: 8. The CDR3 sequence is 16 residues long. CDR3 DNA: TGTGCCAGCAGCTACGTTAGCGGGAGGGGGGCAGATACGCAGTATTTT. This codes for CASSYVSGRGADTQYF.

This clone was observed once. J is TRBJ1-5 and V is TRBV30; D is uncertain. V lost 1 base and J 5 bases, leaving 12 bases between the germline ends. Germline V gives CDR1 GTSNPN, CDR2 SVGIG (reference sequence). The CDR3 extends over 14 amino acids. CDR3 residues: CAWSESRVDQPQHF. CDR3 in DNA: TGTGCCTGGAGTGAGTCTCGCGTGGATCAGCCCCAGCATTTT.

The genes are TRBV27 and TRBJ1-2; 7 bases align to TRBD1. CDR3 length: 13 residues. Looked up from germline, CDR1 is MNHEY and CDR2 is SMNVEV (reference sequence). V trimming: 6 bases; J trimming: 4 bases; junction bases outside the gene matches: 5. For the CDR3, the DNA is TGTGCCAGCAGGGAGACAGGGACCTATGGCTACACCTTC. Protein sequence: CASRETGTYGYTF.

This clone appeared once. The V call is TRBV6-5, the J call TRBJ2-3, with 13 bases matching TRBD2. The CDR3 runs 15 residues. The J segment lost 3 bases and the V segment lost 6 bases, leaving 3 bases of the junction unmatched. Germline CDR1 and CDR2: MNHEY and SVGAGI. The CDR3 DNA reads as TGTGCCAGCAGCCCGACTAGCGGGAGGACAGATACGCAGTATTTT. Its translation: CASSPTSGRTDTQYF.

The chain is built from TRBV5-5 and TRBJ1-5, with a possible D match to TRBD1 (5 bases). The ends were cut back, 4 bases at V and 6 bases at J, with 17 bases in the middle. Germline V gene sequence: CDR1 SGHKS, CDR2 YYEKEE (reference sequence). CDR3 size: 15 residues. The CDR3 sequence is CASSTRDPGPQPQHF. The CDR3, as DNA: TGTGCCAGCAGCACTCGGGACCCCGGACCTCAGCCCCAGCATTTT.

Here the CDR3 reads CSVERWGAGDTEAFF. CDR3 nucleotides: TGCAGCGTTGAACGGTGGGGCGCTGGGGACACTGAAGCTTTCTTT. This rearrangement joins TRBV29-1 to TRBJ1-1; D is possibly TRBD1 (5 bases). CDR3 length: 15 amino acids. CDR1 and CDR2 (germline): SQVTM, ANQGSEA. The V end lost 2 bases, the J end lost 3 bases, and 16 bases lay between the germline ends.

The rearrangement uses TRBV10-3 and TRBJ2-3; D is possibly TRBD1 (5 bases). Trimming removed 0 bases at V and 0 bases at J, with 7 bases between. Per germline, CDR1 ENHRY and CDR2 SYGVKD. The CDR3 has 15 residues. CDR3 amino acids: CAISESQASTDTQYF. The CDR3 bases are TGTGCCATCAGTGAGTCACAGGCTAGCACAGATACGCAGTATTTT.

The V call is TRBV2, the J call TRBJ1-1; tentatively, D is TRBD1 (5 bases). Germline CDR1 is SNHLY and CDR2 is FYNNEI. Deletions cut 4 bases from V and 2 bases from J, with 8 bases between. The CDR3 sequence is 13 residues long. The CDR3 spells CASSGQGNTEAFF. The CDR3 DNA reads as TGTGCCAGCAGTGGGCAGGGTAACACTGAAGCTTTCTTT.